This T cell receptor beta chain appears in the sequencing data of a study of T-cell memory formation after mild COVID-19. Points from the study as a whole: Still unconfirmed is whether the second-wave clones peaking on day 37 recognized SARS-CoV-2. Contracting CD4+ clones sat mainly in CM and EM; CD8+ in EMRA. Later expanders leaned CD4+, whereas day 15 to 85 contracting clones were balanced CD4/CD8.

Regarding this clonotype: Its specificity is not known.

Constant-segment-primed 5'RACE gave TCR alpha and TCR beta cDNA libraries with sample barcodes and UMIs. TCRdb processed the 5' RACE reads anew with MiXCR; each CDR3 protein has one entry. The table lists approximately 570,000 distinct CDR3 sequences, about 20% of them singletons. The sequenced sample consisted of PBMCs or a T cell subset sorted from them (not recorded which). This receptor was identified in an adult woman who had mild COVID-19 (a few samples of this study predate the infection). Cell type and time point are not known.

The CDR3 here is CASKDRGRGTEAFF. In nucleotides, the CDR3 is TGTGCCAGCAAGGACAGGGGGCGAGGCACTGAAGCTTTCTTT. The chain joins TRBV2 to TRBJ1-1, with TRBD1 matching 11 bases. With V trimmed by 7 bases and J by 4 bases, 5 bases remained unmatched. The CDR3 runs to 14 residues. Germline assignment: CDR1 SNHLY and CDR2 FYNNEI.